The T cell receptor (beta chain) under discussion was sequenced for a study of T cell responses to AZD1222 COVID-19 vaccine (dated by TCRdb to the early 2020s). Looking at the study overall: TCR sequencing was performed for about 250 trial participants, of whom about 200 were given two doses of AZD1222 and around 26 were given two doses of MenACWY control vaccine. Trial participants were enrolled by age into subgroups of 18-55, 56-69 and 70-plus years, and 148, 28 and 57 TCR-sequenced participants, respectively, were included in these subgroups.

The label giving this sample's time point can be read as: about 28 days (+/-7) after the second vaccine dose. AZD1222 recipients whose second dose came at about 4 weeks and those whose second dose came at about 12 weeks were combined into one group, since spike-specific TCR depth and breadth did not differ between the two schedules. Vaccinee samples came from UK trials COV001 and COV002, including a single-blind randomized controlled phase 2/3 trial of AZD1222 (ChAdOx1 nCoV-19) in healthy adults. For TCRbeta chain sequencing, PBMC samples from trial participants were taken at day 0 and at day 28 after the second dose. The CDR3 regions of human TCRbeta chains were subjected to immunosequencing. Per the source publication's procedure: TCRs in the repertoires were matched against a reference library of SARS-CoV-2-specific TCRs that had been generated with the MIRA antigen-specificity platform. Breadth was defined as the fraction of unique TCRs that were SARS-CoV-2-associated. Depth was defined as the fraction of total T cells that were SARS-CoV-2-associated. Using the MIRA data, every spike-specific TCR was mapped to the spike region that the TCR reacted to and assigned to either a CD4 or a CD8 class. Log10-transformed breadth and depth values were compared by one-way ANOVA with Sidak's multiple comparisons tests. TCRdb stores this immuneACCESS table with in-frame sequences only. Part of the clones is absent; in the studies checked, under half of the shortfall reflects unresolved V genes, and no reason is known for the rest. V, J and clone size derive from that table, while D and trimming were established from the DNA sequence. Recorded for this sample are 100,000 to 150,000 clones; roughly 93% of them occurred a single time. The ten largest clones capture under 1.2% of the sample.

V is cut by 5 bases and J by 0 bases, and the space between the germline ends is 11 bases. CDR1 and CDR2 (SGHVS, FQNEAQ) derive from the germline V gene. The CDR3 sequence holds 15 residues, the cysteine and phenylalanine included. The kept DNA is CDR3 alone, 45 bases in frame from the first base. Broader findings and caveats from the paper: Participants were mostly white British and included more females than males, and it was suggested by the authors that clonal diversity may have been underestimated. Conclusions about previously exposed vaccinees are limited because only six or seven AZD1222 recipients were SARS-CoV-2 seropositive at baseline. Because no day 14 peak-response samples were available, the repertoires could be characterized only after the peak T cell response. Epitopes outside the regions mutated in the B.1.351 and B.1.1.7 variants were reportedly recognized by nearly half of the unique spike-specific TCRs. CD4 TCRs associated with the vaccine covered the entire spike protein, and the dominant responses were in regions 160-218 and 743-854. After two AZD1222 doses, both the breadth and the depth of spike-specific TCRs were significantly higher than at day 0 and than in MenACWY recipients. The 56-69-year group was small, and its depth increase did not reach significance, likely because of low power.

Concerning this clone itself: It has no known antigen specificity. Base qualities are not at hand, and no much larger clone is one base apart.

The rearrangement joined TRBV7-8 to TRBJ1-5; the D gene is not confidently resolved. The sequencing here drew on peripheral blood, taken 28 days after the second AZD1222 dose. The TCR comes from an adult who received the AZD1222 COVID-19 vaccine. The nucleotide sequence reads as follows: TGTGCCAGCAGCCTTCAGCTGAATAGCAATCAGCCCCAGCATTTT. Translated, it reads CASSLQLNSNQPQHF.